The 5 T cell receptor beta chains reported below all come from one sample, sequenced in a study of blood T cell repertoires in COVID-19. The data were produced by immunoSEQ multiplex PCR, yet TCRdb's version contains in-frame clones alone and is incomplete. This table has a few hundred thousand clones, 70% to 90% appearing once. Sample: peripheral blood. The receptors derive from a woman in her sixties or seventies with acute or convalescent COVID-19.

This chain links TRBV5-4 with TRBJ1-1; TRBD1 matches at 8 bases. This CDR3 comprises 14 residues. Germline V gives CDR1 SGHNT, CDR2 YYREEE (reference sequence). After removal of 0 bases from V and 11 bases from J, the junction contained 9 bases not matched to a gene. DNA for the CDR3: TGTGCCAGCAGCTTGGGGACCGACAGGGGAGGGGCTTTCTTT. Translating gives CASSLGTDRGGAFF.

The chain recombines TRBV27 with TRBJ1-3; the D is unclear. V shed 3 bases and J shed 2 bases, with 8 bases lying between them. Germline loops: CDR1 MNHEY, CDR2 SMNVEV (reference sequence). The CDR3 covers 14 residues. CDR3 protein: CASSLGRAGNTIYF. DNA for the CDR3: TGTGCCAGCAGTTTGGGGAGGGCTGGAAACACCATATATTTT.

The CDR3 nucleotides are TGTGCCAGCAGCCAAGCACAGGGCGAGCATTCACCCCTCCACTTT. It codes for CASSQAQGEHSPLHF. The rearrangement joins TRBV14 to TRBJ1-6, with D perhaps matching TRBD1 (6 bases). The CDR3 length is 15 residues. CDR1 and CDR2 (germline): SGHDN, FVKESK. V lost 1 base and J lost 8, with 12 bases in between.

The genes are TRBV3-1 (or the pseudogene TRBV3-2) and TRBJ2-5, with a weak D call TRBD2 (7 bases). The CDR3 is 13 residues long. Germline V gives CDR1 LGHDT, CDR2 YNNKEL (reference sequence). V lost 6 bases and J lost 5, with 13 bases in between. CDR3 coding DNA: TGTGCCAGCAGGGGGGGGCCGGGGGAGACCCAGTACTTC. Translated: CASRGGPGETQYF.

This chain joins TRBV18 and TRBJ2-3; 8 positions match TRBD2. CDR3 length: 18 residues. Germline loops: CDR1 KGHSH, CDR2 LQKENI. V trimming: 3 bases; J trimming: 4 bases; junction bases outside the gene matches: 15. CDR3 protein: CASSPSRILRGGPDTQYF. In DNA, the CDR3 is TGTGCCAGCTCACCCTCAAGGATCCTACGGGGGGGCCCAGATACGCAGTATTTT.